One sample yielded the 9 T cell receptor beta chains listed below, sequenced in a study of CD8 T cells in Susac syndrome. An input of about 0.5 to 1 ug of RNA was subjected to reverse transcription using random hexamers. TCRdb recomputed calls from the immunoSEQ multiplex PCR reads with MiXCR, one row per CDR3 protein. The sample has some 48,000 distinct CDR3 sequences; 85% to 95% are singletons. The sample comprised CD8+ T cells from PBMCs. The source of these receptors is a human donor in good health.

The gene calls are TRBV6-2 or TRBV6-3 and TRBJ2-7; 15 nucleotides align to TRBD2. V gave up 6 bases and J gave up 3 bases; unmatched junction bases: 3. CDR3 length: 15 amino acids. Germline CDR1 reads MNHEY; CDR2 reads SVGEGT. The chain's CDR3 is CASSPGLAGGYEQYF. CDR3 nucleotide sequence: TGTGCCAGCAGCCCGGGACTAGCGGGAGGCTACGAGCAGTACTTC.

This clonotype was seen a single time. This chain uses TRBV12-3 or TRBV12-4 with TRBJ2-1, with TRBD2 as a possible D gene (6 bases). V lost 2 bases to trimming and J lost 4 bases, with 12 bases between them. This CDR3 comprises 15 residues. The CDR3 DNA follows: TGTGCCAGCAGTTTAATGGCTGGGGGGTACAATGAGCAGTTCTTC. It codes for CASSLMAGGYNEQFF.

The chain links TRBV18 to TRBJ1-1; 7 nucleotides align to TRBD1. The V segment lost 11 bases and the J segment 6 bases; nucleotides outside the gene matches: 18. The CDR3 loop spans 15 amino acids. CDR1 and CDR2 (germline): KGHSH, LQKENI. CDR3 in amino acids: CAGARDSYFISEAFF. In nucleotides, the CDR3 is TGTGCCGGAGCTAGGGACAGCTATTTCATCTCTGAAGCTTTCTTT.

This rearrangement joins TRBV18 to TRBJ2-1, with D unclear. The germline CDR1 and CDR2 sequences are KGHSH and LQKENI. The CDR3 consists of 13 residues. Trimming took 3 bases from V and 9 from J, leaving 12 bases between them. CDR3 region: CASSPRPDGEQFF. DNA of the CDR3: TGTGCCAGCTCACCTAGGCCGGACGGTGAGCAGTTCTTC.

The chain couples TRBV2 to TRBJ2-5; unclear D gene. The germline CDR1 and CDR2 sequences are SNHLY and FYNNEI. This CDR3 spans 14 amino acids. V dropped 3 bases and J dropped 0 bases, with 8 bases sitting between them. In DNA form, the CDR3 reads TGTGCCAGCAGTGAGGGCGCGTACCAAGAGACCCAGTACTTC. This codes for CASSEGAYQETQYF.

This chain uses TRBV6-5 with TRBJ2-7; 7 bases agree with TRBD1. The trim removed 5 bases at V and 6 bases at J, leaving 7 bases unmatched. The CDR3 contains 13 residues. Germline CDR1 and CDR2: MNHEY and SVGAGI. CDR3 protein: CASSLDRVAEQYF. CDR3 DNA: TGTGCCAGCAGTCTCGACAGGGTGGCCGAGCAGTACTTC.

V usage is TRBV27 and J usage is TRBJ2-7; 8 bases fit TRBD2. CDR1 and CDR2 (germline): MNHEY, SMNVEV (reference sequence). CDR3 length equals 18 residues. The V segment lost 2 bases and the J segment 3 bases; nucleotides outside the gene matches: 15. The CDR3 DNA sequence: TGTGCCAGCAGTTTAATGCCTAGCGGGCTATCCCAGGGCTACGAGCAGTACTTC. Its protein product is CASSLMPSGLSQGYEQYF.

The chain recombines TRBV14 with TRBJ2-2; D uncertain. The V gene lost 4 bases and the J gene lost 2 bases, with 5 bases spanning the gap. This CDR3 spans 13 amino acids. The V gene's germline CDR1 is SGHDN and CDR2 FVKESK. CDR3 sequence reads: CASSPFNTGELFF. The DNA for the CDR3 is TGTGCCAGCAGCCCCTTTAACACCGGGGAGCTGTTTTTT.

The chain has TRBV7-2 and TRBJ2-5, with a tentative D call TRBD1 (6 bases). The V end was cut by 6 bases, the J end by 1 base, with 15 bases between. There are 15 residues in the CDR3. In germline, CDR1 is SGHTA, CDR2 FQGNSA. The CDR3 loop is CASRPAWTAQETQYF. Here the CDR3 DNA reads TGTGCCAGCAGGCCCGCCTGGACAGCCCAAGAGACCCAGTACTTC.